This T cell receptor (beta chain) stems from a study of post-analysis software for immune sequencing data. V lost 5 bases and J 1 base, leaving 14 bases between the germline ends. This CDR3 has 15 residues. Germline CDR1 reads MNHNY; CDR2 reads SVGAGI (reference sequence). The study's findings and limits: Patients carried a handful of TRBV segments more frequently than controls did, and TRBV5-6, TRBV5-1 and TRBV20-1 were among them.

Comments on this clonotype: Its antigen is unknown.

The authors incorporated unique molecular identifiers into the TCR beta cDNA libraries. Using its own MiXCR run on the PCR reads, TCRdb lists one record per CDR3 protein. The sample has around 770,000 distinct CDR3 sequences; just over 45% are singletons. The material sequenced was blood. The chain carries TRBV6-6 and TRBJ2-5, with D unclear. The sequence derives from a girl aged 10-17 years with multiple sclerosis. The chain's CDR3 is CASSGTVAPQETQYF. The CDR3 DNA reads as TGTGCCAGCAGTGGCACGGTAGCCCCCCAAGAGACCCAGTACTTC.